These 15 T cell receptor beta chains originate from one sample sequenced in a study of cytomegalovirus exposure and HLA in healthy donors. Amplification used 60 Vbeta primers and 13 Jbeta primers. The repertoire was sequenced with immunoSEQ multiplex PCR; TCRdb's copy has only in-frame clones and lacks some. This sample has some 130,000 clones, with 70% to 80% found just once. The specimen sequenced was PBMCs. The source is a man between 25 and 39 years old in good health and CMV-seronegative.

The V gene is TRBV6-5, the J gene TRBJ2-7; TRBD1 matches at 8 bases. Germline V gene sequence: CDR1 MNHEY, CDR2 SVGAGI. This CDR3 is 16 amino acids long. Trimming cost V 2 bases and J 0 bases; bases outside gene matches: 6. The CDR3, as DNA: TGTGCCAGCAGTTACGCCAGGGGGCCGAGCTCCTACGAGCAGTACTTC. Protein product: CASSYARGPSSYEQYF.

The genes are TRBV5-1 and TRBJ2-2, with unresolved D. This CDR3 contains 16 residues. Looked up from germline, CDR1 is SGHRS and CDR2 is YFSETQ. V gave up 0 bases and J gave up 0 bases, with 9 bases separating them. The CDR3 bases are TGCGCCAGCAGCTTGGTTAAGCCCACGAACACCGGGGAGCTGTTTTTT. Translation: CASSLVKPTNTGELFF.

CDR3 bases: TGTGCCAGCAGCTCCCGGGACAGGGTGAGAGCTTTCTTT. Encoded protein: CASSSRDRVRAFF. The chain employs TRBV5-5 and TRBJ1-1, with 9 bases that match TRBD1. CDR3 length: 13 residues. The germline CDR1 and CDR2 sequences are SGHKS and YYEKEE (reference sequence). V gave up 3 bases and J gave up 10 bases; unmatched junction bases: 7.

The CDR3 nucleotides read TGTGCCAGCGGACTAGGGGACGGGGAGACCCAGTACTTC. Translating gives CASGLGDGETQYF. The V and J genes are TRBV7-3 and TRBJ2-5; 7 bases align to TRBD2. CDR1 and CDR2 (germline): SGHTA, FQGTGA. J gave up 5 bases and V 8 bases, and 8 bases lay outside the gene matches. This CDR3 region has 13 residues.

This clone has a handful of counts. The CDR3 protein is CASSLEGAVGANVLTF. As DNA, the CDR3 is TGTGCCAGCAGCTTGGAGGGGGCGGTAGGGGCCAACGTCCTGACTTTC. The chain carries TRBV5-4 and TRBJ2-6, with 7 bases fitting TRBD1. The CDR3 runs to 16 residues. Germline V gene lookup returns CDR1 SGHNT and CDR2 YYREEE (reference sequence). The trim removed 0 bases at V and 4 bases at J, leaving 4 bases unmatched.

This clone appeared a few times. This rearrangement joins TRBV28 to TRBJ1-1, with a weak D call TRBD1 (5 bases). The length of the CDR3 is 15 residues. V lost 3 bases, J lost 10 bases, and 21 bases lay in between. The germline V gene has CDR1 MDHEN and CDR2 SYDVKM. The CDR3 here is CASSLGWGVVMGAFF. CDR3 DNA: TGTGCCAGCAGTTTGGGTTGGGGGGTAGTGATGGGAGCTTTCTTT.

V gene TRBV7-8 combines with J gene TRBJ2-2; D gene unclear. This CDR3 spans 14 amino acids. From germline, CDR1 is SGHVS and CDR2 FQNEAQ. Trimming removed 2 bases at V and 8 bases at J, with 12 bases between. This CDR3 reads CASSLMLGEGELFF. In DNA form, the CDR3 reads TGTGCCAGCAGCTTAATGCTAGGAGAAGGGGAGCTGTTTTTT.

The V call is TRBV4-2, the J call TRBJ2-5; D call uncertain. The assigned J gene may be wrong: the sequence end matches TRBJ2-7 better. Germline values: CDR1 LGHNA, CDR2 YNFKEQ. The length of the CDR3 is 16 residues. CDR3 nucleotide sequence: TGTGCCAGCAGCCAAGAGGCATACAGTTATGTGTACGAGCAGTACTTC. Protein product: CASSQEAYSYVYEQYF.

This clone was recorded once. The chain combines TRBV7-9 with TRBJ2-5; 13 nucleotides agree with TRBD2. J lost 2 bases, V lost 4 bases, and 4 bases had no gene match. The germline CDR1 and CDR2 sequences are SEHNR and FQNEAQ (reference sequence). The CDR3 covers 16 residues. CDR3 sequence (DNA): TGTGCCAGCAGCTCGGGACTAGCGGGGATTCAAGAGACCCAGTACTTC. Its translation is CASSSGLAGIQETQYF.

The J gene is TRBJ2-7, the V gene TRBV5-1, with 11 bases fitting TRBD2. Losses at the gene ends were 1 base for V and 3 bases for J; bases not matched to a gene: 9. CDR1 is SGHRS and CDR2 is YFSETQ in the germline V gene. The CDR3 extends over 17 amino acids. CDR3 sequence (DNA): TGCGCCAGCAGCTTGCCCAACACTAGCGGGAGCATCTACGAGCAGTACTTC. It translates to CASSLPNTSGSIYEQYF.

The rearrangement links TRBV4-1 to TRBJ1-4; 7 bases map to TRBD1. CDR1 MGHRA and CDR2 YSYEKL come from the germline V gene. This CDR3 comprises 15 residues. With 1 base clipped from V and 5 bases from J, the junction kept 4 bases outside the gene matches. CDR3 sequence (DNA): TGCGCCAGCAGCCAAGGGATGACAGGGAATGAAAAACTGTTTTTT. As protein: CASSQGMTGNEKLFF.

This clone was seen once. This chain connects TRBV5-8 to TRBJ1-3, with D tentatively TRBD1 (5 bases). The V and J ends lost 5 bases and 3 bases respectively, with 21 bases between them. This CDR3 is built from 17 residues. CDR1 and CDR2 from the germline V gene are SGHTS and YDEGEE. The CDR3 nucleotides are TGTGCCAGCAGTCCCATCGTGGGGCAGGGTTATGGAAACACCATATATTTT. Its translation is CASSPIVGQGYGNTIYF.

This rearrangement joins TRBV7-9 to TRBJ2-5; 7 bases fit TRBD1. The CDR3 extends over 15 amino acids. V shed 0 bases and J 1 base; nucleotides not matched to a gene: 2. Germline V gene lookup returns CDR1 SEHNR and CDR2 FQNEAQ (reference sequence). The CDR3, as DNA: TGTGCCAGCAGCTTAGCGGGGGACAGCCAAGAGACCCAGTACTTC. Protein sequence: CASSLAGDSQETQYF.

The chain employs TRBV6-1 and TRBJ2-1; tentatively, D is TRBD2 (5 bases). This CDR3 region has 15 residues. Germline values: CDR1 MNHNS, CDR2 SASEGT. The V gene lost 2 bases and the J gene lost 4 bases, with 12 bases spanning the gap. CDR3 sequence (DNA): TGTGCCAGCAGTGAATATGGCGGGTGGTACAATGAGCAGTTCTTC. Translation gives CASSEYGGWYNEQFF.

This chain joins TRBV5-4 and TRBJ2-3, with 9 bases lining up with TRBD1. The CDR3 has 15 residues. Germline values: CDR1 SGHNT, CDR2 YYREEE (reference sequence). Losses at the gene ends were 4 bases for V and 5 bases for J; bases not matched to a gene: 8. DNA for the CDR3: TGTGCCAGCAGCCAAACCGGGACAGGGAAAGATACGCAGTATTTT. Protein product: CASSQTGTGKDTQYF. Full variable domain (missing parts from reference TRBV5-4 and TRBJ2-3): ETGVTQSPTHLIKTRGQQVTLRCSSQSGHNTVSWYQQALGQGPQFIFQYYREEENGRGNFPPRFSGLQFPNYSSELNVNALELDDSALYLCASSQTGTGKDTQYFGPGTRLTVL.